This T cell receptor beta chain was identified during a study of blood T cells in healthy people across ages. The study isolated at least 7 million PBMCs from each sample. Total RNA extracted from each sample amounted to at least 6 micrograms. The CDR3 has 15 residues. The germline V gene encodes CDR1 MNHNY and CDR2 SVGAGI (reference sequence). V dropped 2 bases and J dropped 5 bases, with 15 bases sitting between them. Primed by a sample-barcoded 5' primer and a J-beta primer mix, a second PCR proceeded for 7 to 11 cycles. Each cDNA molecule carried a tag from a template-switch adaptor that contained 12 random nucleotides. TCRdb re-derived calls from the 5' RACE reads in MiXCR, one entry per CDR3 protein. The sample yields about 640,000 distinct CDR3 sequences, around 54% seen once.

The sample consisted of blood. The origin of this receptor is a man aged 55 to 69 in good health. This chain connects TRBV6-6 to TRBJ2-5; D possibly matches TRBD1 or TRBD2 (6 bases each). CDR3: CASSYGGSRGETQYF. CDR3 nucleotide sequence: TGTGCCAGCAGTTACGGGGGGTCGAGGGGGGAGACCCAGTACTTC.